The 9 T cell receptor beta chains in this list originate from one sample, sequenced in a study of T cell therapy after organ transplantation. These receptors have no known antigen. Here immunoSEQ multiplex PCR was the method, and the copy in TCRdb shows in-frame clones only, minus some. This table has 2,000 to 2,500 clones, 75% appearing once. Sequenced material: CD8+ T cells from blood, taken before autologous CMV-specific T cell therapy. Receptors were obtained from a human patient who had received a solid organ transplant and had CMV disease.

The CDR3 sequence is CASSYRDYEQYF. In DNA form, the CDR3 reads TGTGCCAGCAGTTATAGGGACTACGAGCAGTACTTC. The V and J genes are TRBV27 and TRBJ2-7, with no clear D. The V gene's germline CDR1 is MNHEY and CDR2 SMNVEV (reference sequence). This CDR3 has 12 residues. V lost 4 bases and J 3 bases, leaving 7 bases between the germline ends.

The sample holds a few counts of this clone. The gene calls are TRBV6-6 and TRBJ1-2, with 7 bases matching TRBD1. Germline V gene lookup returns CDR1 MNHNY and CDR2 SVGAGI (reference sequence). After removal of 8 bases from V and 7 bases from J, the junction contained 16 bases not matched to a gene. The CDR3 consists of 15 residues. The CDR3 DNA follows: TGTGCCAGCGCCCTACAGACAGGGTCTAGCGGTGGCTACACCTTC. Encoded protein: CASALQTGSSGGYTF.

V is TRBV7-9 and J is TRBJ2-3, with TRBD2 identical over 11 bases. With V trimmed by 3 bases and J by 5 bases, 7 bases remained unmatched. The germline V gene encodes CDR1 SEHNR and CDR2 FQNEAQ (reference sequence). The length of the CDR3 is 16 residues. The CDR3 sequence: CASSFRGGLAGDTQYF. CDR3 bases: TGTGCCAGCAGCTTCAGGGGAGGACTAGCGGGAGATACGCAGTATTTT.

This rearrangement joins TRBV27 to TRBJ2-2, with a weak D call TRBD1 (6 bases). Germline loops: CDR1 MNHEY, CDR2 SMNVEV (reference sequence). The CDR3 runs 14 residues. V lost 5 bases and J lost 5, with 12 bases in between. CDR3 bases: TGTGCCAGCAGTCCAGGGGATACAACCGGGGAGCTGTTTTTT. This sequence encodes CASSPGDTTGELFF.

CDR3: CAIQANTGELFF. As DNA, the CDR3 is TGTGCCATCCAGGCGAACACCGGGGAGCTGTTTTTT. The chain has TRBV19 and TRBJ2-2; D call uncertain. The CDR3 sequence is 12 residues long. The germline V and J ends were trimmed by 10 bases and 0 bases, with 6 bases remaining between them. CDR1 LNHDA and CDR2 SQIVND come from the germline V gene (reference sequence).

The rearrangement uses TRBV7-6 and TRBJ2-7; D is uncertain. Deletions cut 4 bases from V and 5 bases from J, with 6 bases between. The length of the CDR3 is 11 residues. The germline gives CDR1 SGHVS, CDR2 FNYEAQ. CDR3 sequence (DNA): TGTGCCAGCAGCTCCAGCAACGAGCAGTACGTC. Translation: CASSSSNEQYV.

The V call is TRBV11-2, the J call TRBJ2-1; D possibly corresponds to TRBD2 (6 bases). The CDR3 has 15 amino acids. V was pared by 7 bases and J by 8 bases, with 21 bases between. Germline V gives CDR1 SGHAT, CDR2 FQNNGV. CDR3 residues: CASTPTGEGRYEQFF. The CDR3, as DNA: TGTGCCAGCACCCCTACGGGGGAAGGTCGCTATGAGCAGTTCTTC.

This chain joins TRBV5-4 and TRBJ2-1; TRBD2 matches 8 bases. V shed 0 bases, J shed 4 bases, and the junction held 18 bases outside the gene matches. Germline loops: CDR1 SGHNT, CDR2 YYREEE (reference sequence). This CDR3 region has 20 residues. CDR3 protein: CASSLGPGFTSGPGYNEQFF. CDR3 nucleotide sequence: TGTGCCAGCAGCTTGGGGCCAGGGTTTACTAGCGGACCGGGGTACAATGAGCAGTTCTTC.

This clone was observed a single time. This probably arose from a read error, given a far larger clone one base away. The chain joins TRBV13 to TRBJ2-1; no clear D. CDR3 length: 13 amino acids. V was shortened by 5 bases and J by 5 bases, with 10 bases between the two germline ends. CDR1 PRHDT and CDR2 FYEKMQ come from the germline V gene (reference sequence). DNA for the CDR3: TGTGCCAGCAGCCTCGACTGCAACAATGAGCAGTTCTTC. Its protein is CASSLDCNNEQFF. The whole variable domain, filled in from reference TRBV13 and TRBJ2-1, reads AAGVIQSPRHLIKEKRETATLKCYPIPRHDTVYWYQQGPGQDPQFLISFYEKMQSDKGSIPDRFSAQQFSDYHSELNMSSLELGDSALYFCASSLDCNNEQFFGPGTRLTVL.